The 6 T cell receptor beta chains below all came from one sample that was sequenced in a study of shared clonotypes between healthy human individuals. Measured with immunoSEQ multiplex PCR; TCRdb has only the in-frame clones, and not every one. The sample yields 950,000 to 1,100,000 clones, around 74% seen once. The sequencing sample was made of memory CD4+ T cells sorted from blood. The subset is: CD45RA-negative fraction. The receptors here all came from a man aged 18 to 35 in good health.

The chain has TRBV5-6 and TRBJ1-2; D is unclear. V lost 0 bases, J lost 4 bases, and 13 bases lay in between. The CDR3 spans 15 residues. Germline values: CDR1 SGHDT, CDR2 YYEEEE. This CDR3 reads CASSLAPLQSYGYTF. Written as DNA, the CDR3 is TGTGCCAGCAGCTTGGCCCCGTTGCAATCCTATGGCTACACCTTC.

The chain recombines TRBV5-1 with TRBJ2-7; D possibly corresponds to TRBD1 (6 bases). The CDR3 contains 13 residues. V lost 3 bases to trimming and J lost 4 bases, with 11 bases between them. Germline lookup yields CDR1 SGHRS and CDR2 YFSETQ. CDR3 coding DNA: TGCGCCAGCAGCTCTATACAGGGATACGAGCAGTACTTC. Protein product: CASSSIQGYEQYF.

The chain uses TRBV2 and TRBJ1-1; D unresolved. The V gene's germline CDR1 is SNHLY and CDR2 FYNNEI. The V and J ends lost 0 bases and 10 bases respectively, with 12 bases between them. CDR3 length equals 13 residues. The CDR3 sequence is CASSEARKGRAFF. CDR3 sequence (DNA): TGTGCCAGCAGTGAAGCGCGGAAAGGGAGAGCTTTCTTT.

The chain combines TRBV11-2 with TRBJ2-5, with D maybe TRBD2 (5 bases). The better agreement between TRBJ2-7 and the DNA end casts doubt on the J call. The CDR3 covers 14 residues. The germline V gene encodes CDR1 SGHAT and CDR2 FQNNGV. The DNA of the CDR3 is TGTGCCAGCAGCTTATCAGAGAGGGTTAGCGAGCAGTACTTC. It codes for CASSLSERVSEQYF.

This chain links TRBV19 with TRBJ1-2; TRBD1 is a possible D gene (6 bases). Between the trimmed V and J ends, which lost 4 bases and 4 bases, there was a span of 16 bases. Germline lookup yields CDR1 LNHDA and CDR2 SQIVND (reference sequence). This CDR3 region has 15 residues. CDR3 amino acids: CASSRAGDGAYGYTF. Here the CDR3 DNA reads TGTGCCAGTAGTAGGGCAGGGGACGGGGCCTATGGCTACACCTTC.

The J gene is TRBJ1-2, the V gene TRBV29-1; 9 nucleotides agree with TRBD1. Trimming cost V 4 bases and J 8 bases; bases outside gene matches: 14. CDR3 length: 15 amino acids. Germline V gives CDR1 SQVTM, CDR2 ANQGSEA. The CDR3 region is CSVGGQGGSIKGYTF. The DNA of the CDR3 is TGCAGCGTTGGGGGACAGGGAGGCTCTATAAAGGGCTACACCTTC.